The source of this T cell receptor (beta chain) is a study of T cell responses to AZD1222 COVID-19 vaccine. The study's findings and limits: Repertoire sampling was restricted to post-peak T cell response timepoints. Just six AZD1222 recipients were seropositive at baseline.

The protocol was immunoSEQ multiplex PCR, while the TCRdb copy is restricted to in-frame clones and leaves out a portion. The sample yields 140,000 or so clones, around 90% seen once. A word on this clone: Its target is unknown.

Germline CDR1 reads LNHDA; CDR2 reads SQIVND (reference sequence). This CDR3 region has 14 residues. The V gene lost 6 bases and the J gene lost 1 base, with 9 bases spanning the gap. This chain links TRBV19 with TRBJ2-2, with a possible D match to TRBD1 (6 bases). This TCR was sampled from an adult who received the MenACWY meningococcal vaccine as a control. Material: peripheral blood, obtained 28 days after the second dose of the MenACWY control vaccine. CDR3 residues: CASRTGGNTGELFF. DNA of the CDR3: TGTGCCAGTAGGACAGGTGGGAACACCGGGGAGCTGTTTTTT. Full variable domain (remainder filled in from reference TRBV19 and TRBJ2-2): DGGITQSPKYLFRKEGQNVTLSCEQNLNHDAMYWYRQDPGQGLRLIYYSQIVNDFQKGDIAEGYSVSREKKESFPLTVTSAQKNPTAFYLCASRTGGNTGELFFGEGSRLTVL.